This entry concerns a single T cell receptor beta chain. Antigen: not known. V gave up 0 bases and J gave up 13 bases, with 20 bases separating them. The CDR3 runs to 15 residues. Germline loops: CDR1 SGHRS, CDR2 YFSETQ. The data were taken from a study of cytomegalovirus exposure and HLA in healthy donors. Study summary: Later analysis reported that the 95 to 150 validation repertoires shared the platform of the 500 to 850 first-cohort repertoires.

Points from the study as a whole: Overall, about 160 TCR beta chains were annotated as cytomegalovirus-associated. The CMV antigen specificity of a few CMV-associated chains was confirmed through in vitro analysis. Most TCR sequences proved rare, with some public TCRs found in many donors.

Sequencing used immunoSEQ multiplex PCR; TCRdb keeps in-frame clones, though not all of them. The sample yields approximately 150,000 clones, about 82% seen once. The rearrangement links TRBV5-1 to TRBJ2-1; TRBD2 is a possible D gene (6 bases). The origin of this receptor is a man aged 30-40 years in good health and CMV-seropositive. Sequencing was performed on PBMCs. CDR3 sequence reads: CASSLALGGQRVQFF. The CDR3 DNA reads TGCGCCAGCAGCTTGGCTTTGGGGGGTCAGCGGGTCCAGTTCTTC.